This TCR beta chain was recorded in a study of T cells in Graves' hyperthyroidism and ophthalmopathy (dated by TCRdb to between 2018 and 2020). Regarding the study in general: Peripheral blood was sampled at the time of initial diagnosis, prior to any treatment. An independent validation cohort of 18 to 20 hyperthyroidism patients and over 15 patients who later progressed to ophthalmopathy tested prospective prediction of ophthalmopathy. TCR Vbeta CDR3 sequencing of 130 to 150 peripheral blood samples (roughly 43 ophthalmopathy, about 75 hyperthyroidism and roughly 17 progressor patients) is reported in the paper. After sampling, hyperthyroidism patients received methimazole starting at 30 mg daily, and ophthalmopathy patients received high-dose intravenous methylprednisolone. A discovery cohort of about 100 patients, 43 with Graves' ophthalmopathy and under 60 with stable Graves' hyperthyroidism, was used to find distinguishing TCR V-J signatures. In addition, the study compared T-cell repertoires in thyroid tissue and in blood from over 5 Graves' hyperthyroidism patients. The roughly 90 discovery patients were divided at random into training and test sets in a 7:3 ratio. General study outcomes and caveats: Sample size was not statistically predetermined, and blinding of investigators to group allocation was not performed. A 13 V-J signature model separated ophthalmopathy from stable hyperthyroidism, with about 90% sensitivity and roughly 82% specificity in cross-validation and 80%/75% in testing. In validation, the model predicted progression to ophthalmopathy with 60% to 71% sensitivity and approximately 72% specificity, a median of 6.5 months before onset. Most expanded thyroid clonotypes (frequency above 0.001) were also detected in blood, suggesting blood repertoires may reflect thyroid immune responses.

As concerns this clonotype: There is no known antigen for this receptor. Base qualities are missing; no much larger clone stands one base away.

Stable Graves' hyperthyroidism was defined as the absence of progression to ophthalmopathy over 18 months of follow-up. Hyperthyroidism patients were newly diagnosed, with disease duration under 2 months, and aged 18 to 65 years. Any patient with an uncontrolled infection, another autoimmune disease, pregnancy or lactation was excluded. Clinical symptoms, serum thyroxine and TRAb, thyroid ultrasound, and orbital computed tomography formed the basis for the diagnoses. PBMCs were isolated from about 9.1 ml of fresh peripheral blood by Ficoll-Paque density gradient centrifugation. Trizol reagent was used to extract total RNA, and RNA quality was then checked on an Agilent 2100 Bioanalyzer. The TCR beta CDR3 regions were amplified from RNA transcripts. The first round of RT-PCR for the TCR CDR3 was performed with the HTBI primer set and the Qiagen OneStep RT-PCR kit. A second multiplex PCR round built the libraries, followed by size selection and purification. Sequencing of the libraries was done on an Illumina HiSeq2000 using paired-end 100 bp reads. As for how the authors treated the data: SOAPnuke was used to process the raw data, with reads discarded if the reads contained adapters or uncalled bases, had a mean Phred below 15, or lacked an exact constant-primer or identifier match. COPE v1.2.5 was used to merge high-quality paired reads, and clonotypes were defined as unique nucleotide sequences. MiTCR v1.1 was used to align the clonotypes against IMGT TRBV, TRBD and TRBJ reference segments. Analysis was restricted to V-J combinations with a frequency above 0.0001, which covered 99% to 99.2% of repertoires. The TCS score was defined as the ratio of F50 (clonal expansion) to E x V (chaos), calculated using BLOSUM62-based TCRdist between CDR3 peptides within each V-J. Welch's t-statistics and random forest reduced fewer than 600 V-J features to roughly 13, which were used in a naive Bayes classifier (R e1071). TCRdb trimmed public reads at Q25 via fastp, called clones via MiXCR and kept in-frame beta chains. Entries that share a CDR3 protein sequence are merged under the most common genes and DNA. The V and J calls were determined by TCRdb, not by the authors. This sample lists fewer than 650,000 distinct CDR3 sequences; about 14% were detected once. The ten largest clones represent roughly 13% of the sample.

Measured from the cysteine to the phenylalanine, the CDR3 is 15 residues long. Only CDR3 DNA is held: 45 bases, read in frame from base 1. Trimming costs V 0 bases and J 7 bases, and their ends lie 13 bases apart. The germline V gene sets CDR1 to WSHSY and CDR2 to SAAADI. The TCR sequence derives from a woman aged 40 to 49 with Graves' hyperthyroidism. The sequenced sample consisted of blood. The chain couples TRBV10-2 to TRBJ2-1; a confident D gene designation cannot be given. In nucleotide form, the sequence is TGCGCCAGCAGTGAGTCTATAGGCCCCCAGAATGAGCAGTTCTTC. The translation is CASSESIGPQNEQFF.